The entry that follows covers one T cell receptor beta chain sequence. Its antigen remains unknown. This sample is part of a study of early stage breast cancer tumors. Overall study context: Most invasive tumors, about 80% of the 16, were ER+/PR+/HER2-.

Assay: immunoSEQ multiplex PCR; the TCRdb copy retains only in-frame clones and omits some. The sample lists about 29,000 clones; roughly 86% were seen once. General observations from the study: Unsorted bulk genomic DNA sequencing lacked pairing and functional marker data. Compared with adjacent normal breast, tumors showed roughly 2.5-fold denser, more clonal T cells. In about 90% of the 16 patients, blood comparison separated tumor from normal breast.

V was trimmed by 0 bases and J by 4 bases, leaving 10 bases between them. The CDR3 is made up of 15 amino acids. Germline assignment: CDR1 LGHNA and CDR2 YSLEER. Sequencing used blood. This TCR derives from a person between 50 and 60 years old with breast cancer. This sequence joins TRBV4-3 and TRBJ2-1; D unresolved. The CDR3 loop reads CASSQDFHSYNEQFF. DNA of the CDR3: TGCGCCAGCAGCCAAGATTTTCATTCATACAATGAGCAGTTCTTC.